The 32 T cell receptor beta chains given below trace back to one sample, sequenced in a study of PD-L1 blockade in urothelial cancer. The data were produced by immunoSEQ multiplex PCR, yet TCRdb's version contains in-frame clones alone and is incomplete. The sample has roughly 56,000 clones, roughly 80% seen once. The input for sequencing was PBMCs, taken around atezolizumab (anti-PD-L1) treatment. The receptors were gathered from a man aged 65 to 79 with urothelial cancer.

The chain employs TRBV27 and TRBJ2-1; TRBD2 matches at 10 bases. Per germline, CDR1 MNHEY and CDR2 SMNVEV (reference sequence). CDR3 length: 16 residues. Trimming at V came to 7 bases and at J to 9 bases, leaving 15 bases not matched to a gene. As DNA, the CDR3 is TGTGCCAGCACCCACCGGGGACTAGCGACACTCGCTGAGCAGTTCTTC. It codes for CASTHRGLATLAEQFF.

The sample holds a few counts of this clone. V is TRBV7-2 and J is TRBJ2-7, with 10 bases matching TRBD2. The CDR3 contains 17 residues. V was clipped by 5 bases and J by 0 bases; unmatched bases: 10. CDR1 and CDR2 (germline): SGHTA, FQGNSA. Here the CDR3 DNA reads TGTGCCAGCAGCCCACCGGGACTAGCGTCGAGCTCCTACGAGCAGTACTTC. This sequence encodes CASSPPGLASSSYEQYF. The variable domain in full, completed from reference TRBV7-2 and TRBJ2-7, reads GAGVSQSPSNKVTEKGKDVELRCDPISGHTALYWYRQSLGQGLEFLIYFQGNSAPDKSGLPSDRFSAERTGGSVSTLTIQRTQQEDSAVYLCASSPPGLASSSYEQYFGPGTRLTVT.

The chain employs TRBV5-4 and TRBJ2-3, with 12 bases fitting TRBD2. Trimming removed 4 bases from V and 8 bases from J; junction bases left unmatched: 2. The germline CDR1 and CDR2 sequences are SGHNT and YYREEE (reference sequence). The CDR3 has 13 residues. CDR3 DNA sequence: TGTGCCAGCAGCCTAGCGGGAGGGGCTACGCAGTATTTT. It yields the protein CASSLAGGATQYF. Based on the CDR3 plus reference TRBV5-4 and TRBJ2-3, the full variable domain is ETGVTQSPTHLIKTRGQQVTLRCSSQSGHNTVSWYQQALGQGPQFIFQYYREEENGRGNFPPRFSGLQFPNYSSELNVNALELDDSALYLCASSLAGGATQYFGPGTRLTVL.

The genes are TRBV20-1 and TRBJ1-2; D gene ambiguous. This CDR3 has 11 residues. Germline V gene sequence: CDR1 DFQATT, CDR2 SNEGSKA (reference sequence). Between the trimmed V and J ends, which lost 0 bases and 8 bases, there was a span of 7 bases. The CDR3 loop is CSARDSRGYTF. CDR3 nucleotides: TGCAGTGCTAGAGATTCGAGAGGCTACACCTTC.

The V and J genes are TRBV27 and TRBJ1-1; the D gene is possibly TRBD1 (5 bases). V lost 9 bases and J 0 bases, leaving 17 bases between the germline ends. Germline lookup yields CDR1 MNHEY and CDR2 SMNVEV (reference sequence). This CDR3 has 15 residues. The CDR3 protein is CASAPSTEMNTEAFF. The CDR3 DNA reads as TGTGCCAGTGCGCCTTCGACAGAAATGAACACTGAAGCTTTCTTT.

This clone was counted between two and nine times. The chain couples TRBV5-1 to TRBJ1-1; TRBD1 is a possible D gene (6 bases). Trimming shortened V by 3 bases and J by 1 base, and 7 bases separated the two germline ends. The CDR3 has 13 amino acids. Germline CDR1 and CDR2: SGHRS and YFSETQ. CDR3 DNA sequence: TGCGCCAGCAGCTCGACAGGGAACACTGAAGCTTTCTTT. It encodes CASSSTGNTEAFF.

This clone was counted a few times. The V call is TRBV7-8, the J call TRBJ2-1; TRBD2 matches 8 bases. Trimming cost V 5 bases and J 2 bases; bases outside gene matches: 2. The CDR3 runs to 14 residues. CDR1 SGHVS and CDR2 FQNEAQ come from the germline V gene. The CDR3: CASSVSGTYNEQFF. CDR3 bases: TGTGCCAGCAGCGTTAGCGGGACCTACAATGAGCAGTTCTTC. The variable domain in full, with the rest retrieved from reference TRBV7-8 and TRBJ2-1, is GAGVSQSPRYKVAKRGQDVALRCDPISGHVSLFWYQQALGQGPEFLTYFQNEAQLDKSGLPSDRFFAERPEGSVSTLKIQRTQQEDSAVYLCASSVSGTYNEQFFGPGTRLTVL.

The chain links TRBV25-1 to TRBJ1-1; no reliable D call. CDR1 is MGHDK, CDR2 SYGVNS, per germline. This CDR3 contains 15 residues. Trimming pared 3 bases from V and 5 bases from J, leaving 16 bases between. CDR3 nucleotides: TGTGCCAGCAGTGATGCTTACGCCGCGGAGACTGAAGCTTTCTTT. It encodes CASSDAYAAETEAFF.

This sequence joins TRBV5-1 and TRBJ1-2; 7 positions agree with TRBD1. J lost 1 base, V lost 4 bases, and 7 bases had no gene match. This CDR3 is 15 amino acids long. Germline V gives CDR1 SGHRS, CDR2 YFSETQ. The CDR3 reads CASSTGQPINYGYTF. CDR3 sequence (DNA): TGCGCCAGCAGCACGGGACAGCCGATTAACTATGGCTACACCTTC.

This rearrangement joins TRBV5-1 to TRBJ2-3, with 16 bases aligning to TRBD2. V lost 4 bases to trimming and J lost 0 bases; unmatched junction nucleotides: 8. Germline CDR1 is SGHRS and CDR2 is YFSETQ. CDR3 length: 19 amino acids. Here the CDR3 reads CASSLQGTSGRGSTDTQYF. CDR3 nucleotides: TGCGCCAGCAGCCTACAAGGGACTAGCGGGAGGGGTAGCACAGATACGCAGTATTTT.

The CDR3 nucleotides read TGTGCCAGCAGCCCGGGACTAGCGAACACAGATACGCAGTATTTT. Translated, it gives CASSPGLANTDTQYF. The chain employs TRBV6-5 and TRBJ2-3; the match to TRBD2 covers 10 bases. Germline V gives CDR1 MNHEY, CDR2 SVGAGI. The V segment lost 6 bases and the J segment 2 bases; nucleotides outside the gene matches: 5. CDR3 length equals 15 residues.

This clone occurred once. The CDR3 sequence: CASRVTGGTYEQYF. In nucleotides, the CDR3 is TGTGCCAGTAGAGTGACAGGGGGAACCTACGAGCAGTACTTC. The chain links TRBV19 to TRBJ2-7; 9 bases agree with TRBD1. In germline, CDR1 is LNHDA, CDR2 SQIVND (reference sequence). The CDR3 covers 14 residues. Trimming took 6 bases from V and 2 from J; bases not matched to a gene: 5.

This chain uses TRBV19 with TRBJ2-7, with D unresolved. The V gene's germline CDR1 is LNHDA and CDR2 SQIVND (reference sequence). The CDR3 has 14 residues. Trimming took off 2 bases at V and 0 bases at J, with 8 bases between the two ends. CDR3 DNA: TGTGCCAGTAGTATATCAGGAAGCTCCTACGAGCAGTACTTC. Translation gives CASSISGSSYEQYF.

This sequence joins TRBV11-1 and TRBJ2-7, with 7 bases that match TRBD1. This CDR3 spans 14 amino acids. V shed 1 base, J shed 3 bases, and the junction held 3 bases outside the gene matches. Germline V gene lookup returns CDR1 SGHAT and CDR2 FQDESV (reference sequence). The CDR3 coding sequence is TGTGCCAGCAGCTTAGACACAGGGGTCTACGAGCAGTACTTC. Translating gives CASSLDTGVYEQYF.

The CDR3 region is CASSLAGQVYTIYF. For the CDR3, the DNA is TGTGCCAGCAGCTTGGCGGGACAGGTTTACACCATATATTTT. The V gene is TRBV5-6, the J gene TRBJ1-3, with 8 bases that match TRBD1. J was trimmed by 8 bases and V by 0 bases; bases with no gene match: 4. Germline values: CDR1 SGHDT, CDR2 YYEEEE. CDR3 length equals 14 residues.

In regard to this clone: Relative to the germline gene, one junction end is altered; a read error may explain this. This chain links TRBV7-7 with TRBJ1-3; maybe TRBD1 (5 bases). This CDR3 has 13 residues. Germline V gene sequence: CDR1 SSHAT, CDR2 FNYEAQ (reference sequence). The CDR3 loop is CASSFSPGNTIYF. CDR3 DNA: TGTGCTAGCAGCTTTAGCCCAGGGAACACCATATATTTT.

A few counts support this clone. The V and J genes are TRBV5-1 and TRBJ1-2, with 9 bases matching TRBD1. The CDR3 is made up of 15 amino acids. Germline values: CDR1 SGHRS, CDR2 YFSETQ. J gave up 1 base and V 2 bases, and 3 bases lay outside the gene matches. The CDR3 DNA is TGCGCCAGCAGCTTTCTGACAGGGGGTAACTATGGCTACACCTTC. Translated: CASSFLTGGNYGYTF.

This chain uses TRBV6-5 with TRBJ2-7; maybe TRBD2 (5 bases). Germline V gives CDR1 MNHEY, CDR2 SVGAGI. The CDR3 spans 14 residues. Between the trimmed V and J ends, which lost 6 bases and 2 bases, there was a span of 14 bases. CDR3 amino acids: CASRAPEGPYEQYF. The DNA for the CDR3 is TGTGCCAGCAGGGCCCCCGAGGGCCCCTACGAGCAGTACTTC.

V and J are TRBV5-1 and TRBJ2-7, with unresolved D. The length of the CDR3 is 13 residues. Germline CDR1 reads SGHRS; CDR2 reads YFSETQ. The germline V and J ends were trimmed by 4 bases and 0 bases, with 8 bases remaining between them. The CDR3 here is CASSQPDSYEQYF. DNA for the CDR3: TGCGCCAGCAGCCAACCAGACTCCTACGAGCAGTACTTC.

This sequence joins TRBV7-3 and TRBJ2-2; 7 bases are shared with TRBD1. CDR1 and CDR2 from the germline V gene are SGHTA and FQGTGA. Losses at the gene ends were 5 bases for V and 7 bases for J; bases not matched to a gene: 16. The CDR3 contains 17 residues. The CDR3 nucleotides read TGTGCCAGCAGCCCCCAAGTGGGACAGCCGGCCGACGGGGAGCTGTTTTTT. It yields the protein CASSPQVGQPADGELFF. The variable domain in full, completed from reference TRBV7-3 and TRBJ2-2, reads GAGVSQTPSNKVTEKGKYVELRCDPISGHTALYWYRQSLGQGPEFLIYFQGTGAADDSGLPNDRFFAVRPEGSVSTLKIQRTERGDSAVYLCASSPQVGQPADGELFFGEGSRLTVL.

This clone was found once. V usage is TRBV10-3 and J usage is TRBJ2-3; 16 nucleotides line up with TRBD2. Germline loops: CDR1 ENHRY, CDR2 SYGVKD. V shed 6 bases and J 3 bases; nucleotides not matched to a gene: 3. This CDR3 region has 16 residues. CDR3 in DNA: TGTGCCATCAGGGGACTAGCGGGAGGGCCTACAGATACGCAGTATTTT. Translation: CAIRGLAGGPTDTQYF.

This sequence joins TRBV18 and TRBJ2-3; D is perhaps TRBD1 (5 bases). Germline CDR1 KGHSH, CDR2 LQKENI. V was clipped by 2 bases and J by 5 bases, with 8 bases between them. This CDR3 region has 13 residues. For the CDR3, the DNA is TGTGCCAGCTCACCAGGGGCCGGAGATACGCAGTATTTT. This encodes CASSPGAGDTQYF. Full variable domain (missing parts from reference TRBV18 and TRBJ2-3): NAGVMQNPRHLVRRRGQEARLRCSPMKGHSHVYWYRQLPEEGLKFMVYLQKENIIDESGMPKERFSAEFPKEGPSILRIQQVVRGDSAAYFCASSPGAGDTQYFGPGTRLTVL.

This clone was seen many times. The chain is built from TRBV7-9 and TRBJ1-1; D not certain. The ends were cut back, 5 bases at V and 7 bases at J, with 20 bases in the middle. Germline V gives CDR1 SEHNR, CDR2 FQNEAQ (reference sequence). This CDR3 comprises 15 residues. In nucleotides, the CDR3 is TGTGCCAGCAGCGAGACACCAGCGGGGAGTATTGAAGCTTTCTTT. Protein product: CASSETPAGSIEAFF.

The rearrangement links TRBV2 to TRBJ2-2; TRBD1 aligns across 10 bases. The CDR3 spans 13 residues. Trimming removed 8 bases from V and 4 bases from J; junction bases left unmatched: 1. Per germline, CDR1 SNHLY and CDR2 FYNNEI. CDR3 loop: CASGTGATGELFF. CDR3 DNA: TGTGCCAGCGGGACAGGGGCCACCGGGGAGCTGTTTTTT.

The chain links TRBV5-1 to TRBJ2-1; 10 nucleotides line up with TRBD2. Trimming removed 0 bases from V and 8 bases from J; junction bases left unmatched: 14. Germline CDR1 reads SGHRS; CDR2 reads YFSETQ. The CDR3 consists of 18 residues. The CDR3 here is CASSLETRLAGVRDEQFF. CDR3 bases: TGCGCCAGCAGCTTGGAAACCCGGCTAGCGGGAGTTAGGGATGAGCAGTTCTTC.

The rearrangement links TRBV19 to TRBJ1-1; 11 bases fit TRBD1. CDR1 is LNHDA, CDR2 SQIVND, per germline (reference sequence). V shed 2 bases and J 5 bases; nucleotides not matched to a gene: 7. CDR3 length equals 16 residues. CDR3 in amino acids: CASSILRTGGDTEAFF. The CDR3 coding sequence is TGTGCCAGTAGTATACTACGGACAGGGGGCGATACTGAAGCTTTCTTT. The complete variable domain, with remaining parts taken from reference TRBV19 and TRBJ1-1, reads DGGITQSPKYLFRKEGQNVTLSCEQNLNHDAMYWYRQDPGQGLRLIYYSQIVNDFQKGDIAEGYSVSREKKESFPLTVTSAQKNPTAFYLCASSILRTGGDTEAFFGQGTRLTVV.

The CDR3 spells CASSSAGTGISEQYF. The CDR3 DNA reads as TGTGCCAGCTCTTCGGCCGGGACAGGGATCTCTGAGCAGTACTTC. V usage is TRBV18 and J usage is TRBJ2-7; 9 nucleotides match TRBD1. The CDR3 spans 15 residues. J was trimmed by 7 bases and V by 6 bases; bases with no gene match: 13. Germline values: CDR1 KGHSH, CDR2 LQKENI.

Only one count was recorded for this clone. This chain links TRBV14 with TRBJ2-1; 9 bases line up with TRBD2. The CDR3 is made up of 15 amino acids. The germline gives CDR1 SGHDN, CDR2 FVKESK. V trimming: 4 bases; J trimming: 4 bases; junction bases outside the gene matches: 5. The CDR3 DNA follows: TGTGCCAGCAGCCGAGGGACTAGCTGGTACAATGAGCAGTTCTTC. Protein sequence: CASSRGTSWYNEQFF.

The chain uses TRBV27 and TRBJ2-2; the D is unclear. The CDR3 contains 16 residues. Germline CDR1 reads MNHEY; CDR2 reads SMNVEV (reference sequence). V was clipped by 2 bases and J by 0 bases, with 10 bases between them. The CDR3 is CASSLKAPANTGELFF. CDR3 DNA sequence: TGTGCCAGCAGTTTAAAAGCCCCGGCGAACACCGGGGAGCTGTTTTTT.

The chain carries TRBV9 and TRBJ2-1, with 9 nucleotides matching TRBD2. Germline-derived CDR1 and CDR2 are SGDLS and YYNGEE. The CDR3 covers 15 residues. V was clipped by 4 bases and J by 3 bases; unmatched bases: 5. CDR3 protein: CASSSGTSSYNEQFF. For the CDR3, the DNA is TGTGCCAGCAGCTCCGGGACTAGCAGCTACAATGAGCAGTTCTTC.

V gene TRBV27 combines with J gene TRBJ2-3, with D possibly being TRBD2 (6 bases). The CDR3 contains 17 residues. The V gene lost 4 bases and the J gene lost 3 bases, with 20 bases spanning the gap. Germline assignment: CDR1 MNHEY and CDR2 SMNVEV (reference sequence). In DNA form, the CDR3 reads TGTGCCAGCAGTTCACGTCGGGCTGGTGGGAGGACAGATACGCAGTATTTT. It is translated as CASSSRRAGGRTDTQYF.

V is TRBV2 and J is TRBJ2-3; D unclear. The CDR3 runs to 17 residues. V lost 1 base and J lost 2, with 16 bases in between. Germline V gene lookup returns CDR1 SNHLY and CDR2 FYNNEI. CDR3 nucleotides: TGTGCCAGCAGTGAAGGTGGGCCCGGTACACACACAGATACGCAGTATTTT. Protein product: CASSEGGPGTHTDTQYF.